This T cell receptor beta chain was observed in a study of cytomegalovirus exposure and HLA in healthy donors. The overall study: The same platform used for the 500 to 850 first-cohort repertoires was also used for the 90 to 150 validation repertoires, as a later analysis reported. Whole-study findings and limits: Most TCR sequences were rare, but some public TCRs occurred in many donors. Some TCR beta chains (164 of them) were listed as cytomegalovirus-associated.

The donors were in the roughly 130-subject validation cohort, distinct from the approximately 610-subject first cohort. TCRdb's table, derived via immunoSEQ multiplex PCR, lists solely in-frame clones and lacks some. The sample records some 140,000 clones, approximately 84% being singletons. Comment on this clone: The antigen remains unidentified.

J was trimmed by 0 bases and V by 4 bases; bases with no gene match: 9. Germline V gives CDR1 SGHDT, CDR2 YYEEEE. This CDR3 is built from 17 residues. The clonotype originates from a woman in her 30s in good health and CMV-seronegative. The chain links TRBV5-6 to TRBJ2-3; 9 nucleotides line up with TRBD2. Sequencing was carried out using PBMCs. This CDR3 reads CASSAQGRGGSTDTQYF. As DNA, the CDR3 is TGTGCCAGCAGCGCCCAGGGGCGGGGGGGAAGCACAGATACGCAGTATTTT.